The T cell receptor beta chain under discussion was sequenced for a study of shared clonotypes between healthy human individuals. The CDR3 spans 16 residues. Germline V gene data show CDR1 as SGHRS and CDR2 as YFSETQ. The junction had 4 bases not matched to a gene; V was cut back by 1 base and J by 2 bases. Remarks on this clone: The antigen is not known.

The genomic DNA of each subset was split evenly across several immunoSEQ plates. Here immunoSEQ multiplex PCR was the method, and the copy in TCRdb shows in-frame clones only, minus some. Here the sample spans more than 2 million clones, roughly 96% being singletons. Study-wide results and limits: Naive CD4 clonotypes overlapped across a few donors at about 5.3%.

The V call is TRBV5-1, the J call TRBJ2-2, with TRBD1 matching 8 bases. The specimen was naive CD4+ T cells sorted from blood. Specified subset: CD45RA+ positively selected. The receptor was isolated from a man aged 18 to 30 in good health. CDR3 protein: CASSLPGQVNTGELFF. The CDR3 bases are TGCGCCAGCAGCTTGCCGGGACAGGTCAACACCGGGGAGCTGTTTTTT.